This entry describes one TCR beta chain. Its target is unknown. Germline values: CDR1 SGHRS, CDR2 YFSETQ. This CDR3 spans 12 amino acids. Trimming removed 4 bases from V and 7 bases from J, with 12 bases in between. These data come from a study of T-cell memory formation after mild COVID-19. Findings of the study overall: Of the contracting clones, CD4+ ones lay mainly in CM and EM, and CD8+ ones in EMRA.

MiXCR, run by TCRdb on the 5' RACE reads, gives a single entry per CDR3 protein. The sample includes about 200,000 distinct CDR3 sequences, approximately 16% seen only once; the top ten take about 1.9%. Sequenced material: PBMCs or a T cell subset sorted from them (not recorded which). This chain uses TRBV5-1 with TRBJ2-7, with D perhaps TRBD2 (6 bases). This TCR came from an adult woman who had mild COVID-19 (a few samples of this study predate the infection). Cell type and time point are not known. In nucleotides, the CDR3 is TGCGCCAGCAGCCGCGAAAGCGGGGAGCAGTACTTC. Amino acids: CASSRESGEQYF.